This T cell receptor beta chain was sequenced in a study of blood T cell repertoires in COVID-19. J gave up 9 bases and V 8 bases, and 12 bases lay outside the gene matches. The CDR3 loop spans 15 amino acids. The V gene's germline CDR1 is MNHEY and CDR2 SVGAGI. Assay: immunoSEQ multiplex PCR; the TCRdb copy retains only in-frame clones and omits some. The data hold hundreds of thousands of clones, with roughly 89% observed a single time. The source is a woman between 40 and 50 years old who had recovered from COVID-19. V and J are TRBV6-5 and TRBJ2-1; 11 nucleotides align to TRBD2. Sequencing was performed on PBMCs or T cells enriched from blood (not recorded which). The CDR3 DNA sequence: TGTGCCAGCTCACTTGGGATAGCGGGAGGGATTGAGCAGTTCTTC. It translates to CASSLGIAGGIEQFF.